These 8 T cell receptor beta chains share one sample of origin, sequenced in a study of CD8+CD57+ T cells in acquired aplastic anemia. TCR beta VDJ and CDR3 were profiled, and genomic DNA was the template. Via MiXCR, TCRdb re-called the reads, giving one row per CDR3 protein. The sample consists of roughly 420,000 distinct CDR3 sequences, 60% to 80% of them appearing once. Sequencing was performed on sorted CD4+, CD8+, or CD8+CD57+ T cells (not recorded which) from PBMCs. These receptors came from a human donor in good health, serving as a control.

This rearrangement joins TRBV29-1 to TRBJ1-4; 7 nucleotides match TRBD1. The CDR3 is 15 amino acids. Germline assignment: CDR1 SQVTM and CDR2 ANQGSEA. The junction had 9 bases not matched to a gene; V was cut back by 6 bases and J by 2 bases. The chain's CDR3 is CSVRTGGNTNEKLFF. The CDR3 DNA follows: TGCAGCGTCAGGACAGGCGGGAACACTAATGAAAAACTGTTTTTT. Drawing the rest from reference TRBV29-1 and TRBJ1-4, the complete variable domain is SAVISQKPSRDICQRGTSLTIQCQVDSQVTMMFWYRQQPGQSLTLIATANQGSEATYESGFVIDKFPISRPNLTFSTLTVSNMSPEDSSIYLCSVRTGGNTNEKLFFGSGTQLSVL.

V and J are TRBV5-5 and TRBJ1-3, with a possible D match to TRBD1 (6 bases). CDR1 is SGHKS, CDR2 YYEKEE, per germline (reference sequence). V lost 4 bases and J 0 bases, leaving 11 bases between the germline ends. This CDR3 is 15 amino acids long. CDR3 coding DNA: TGTGCCAGCAGCCCCACAGGGACCTCTGGAAACACCATATATTTT. This gives the protein CASSPTGTSGNTIYF.

In its sample, this clonotype was seen many times. The rearrangement uses TRBV19 and TRBJ2-1; no reliable D call. Trimming took 0 bases from V and 6 from J, leaving 0 bases between them. Germline CDR1 and CDR2: LNHDA and SQIVND (reference sequence). The CDR3 totals 11 residues. As DNA, the CDR3 is TGTGCCAGTAGTATAGACAATGAGCAGTTCTTC. Translated, it gives CASSIDNEQFF.

This clonotype was found many times. The chain is built from TRBV5-6 and TRBJ1-4, with a tentative D call TRBD1 (5 bases). The V gene's germline CDR1 is SGHDT and CDR2 YYEEEE. With 2 bases removed from V and 5 bases from J, the gap between germline ends came to 10 bases. This CDR3 has 14 amino acids. CDR3 DNA sequence: TGTGCCAGCAGCTTCGGGGGTCTGAATGAAAAACTGTTTTTT. It yields the protein CASSFGGLNEKLFF.

V usage is TRBV5-4 and J usage is TRBJ1-2; D is uncertain. Trimming cost V 6 bases and J 2 bases, with 14 bases left between them. Germline CDR1 and CDR2: SGHNT and YYREEE (reference sequence). The CDR3 consists of 14 residues. The CDR3 nucleotides are TGTGCCAGCACCGACCGCGGCGGGAACTATGGCTACACCTTC. Translated: CASTDRGGNYGYTF.

This clonotype was detected a few times. This chain joins TRBV7-2 and TRBJ2-1; 10 positions match TRBD2. The CDR3 spans 14 residues. After removal of 7 bases from V and 12 bases from J, the junction contained 12 bases not matched to a gene. Germline assignment: CDR1 SGHTA and CDR2 FQGNSA. The CDR3 reads CASILAGETDTQFF. In DNA form, the CDR3 reads TGTGCCAGCATCCTAGCGGGGGAAACAGATACGCAGTTCTTC. Drawing the rest from reference TRBV7-2 and TRBJ2-1, the complete variable domain is GAGVSQSPSNKVTEKGKDVELRCDPISGHTALYWYRQSLGQGLEFLIYFQGNSAPDKSGLPSDRFSAERTGGSVSTLTIQRTQQEDSAVYLCASILAGETDTQFFGPGTRLTVL.

V gene TRBV7-9 combines with J gene TRBJ1-4; no definite D call. Germline V CDR1 and CDR2: SEHNR, FQNEAQ (reference sequence). With 5 bases removed from V and 6 bases from J, the gap between germline ends came to 16 bases. The CDR3 is 15 amino acids. CDR3 coding DNA: TGTGCCAGCAGCGTAGGAGTAGGGAGGCATGAAAAACTGTTTTTT. This encodes CASSVGVGRHEKLFF.

V gene TRBV2 combines with J gene TRBJ1-2, with 8 bases fitting TRBD1. V dropped 6 bases and J dropped 5; count of bases not matched to a gene: 5. CDR3 length equals 13 residues. The germline V gene has CDR1 SNHLY and CDR2 FYNNEI. As DNA, the CDR3 is TGTGCCAGCAGCTGGGACAGGAAGTATGGCTACACCTTC. The encoded protein is CASSWDRKYGYTF.